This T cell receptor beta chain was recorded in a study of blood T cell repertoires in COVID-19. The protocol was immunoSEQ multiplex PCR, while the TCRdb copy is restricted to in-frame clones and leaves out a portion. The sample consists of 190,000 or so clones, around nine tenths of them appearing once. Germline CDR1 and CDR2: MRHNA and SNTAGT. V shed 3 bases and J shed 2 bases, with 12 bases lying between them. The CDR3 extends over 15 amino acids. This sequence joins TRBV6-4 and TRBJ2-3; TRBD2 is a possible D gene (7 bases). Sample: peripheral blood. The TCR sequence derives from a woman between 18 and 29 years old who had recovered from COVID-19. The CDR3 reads CASSEGGGLTDTQYF. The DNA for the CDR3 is TGTGCCAGCAGTGAAGGGGGGGGACTCACAGATACGCAGTATTTT.